Each of the 24 T cell receptor beta chains below was sequenced from the same sample in a study of T-cell reconstitution after alpha-beta-depleted transplantation in children. Using unique molecular identifiers, the investigators prepared the TCRbeta library. TCRdb re-analysed the PCR reads in MiXCR, keeping a single row per CDR3 protein. The data show about 980,000 distinct CDR3 sequences, about 29% seen once. Here the sequenced sample was PBMCs, mostly from graft donor cells, taken 360 days after TCRalphabeta/CD19-depleted stem cell transplant. The origin of the receptors is a boy under two years old who had a stem cell transplant for SCID, so the T cells may come from the graft donor.

The rearrangement joins TRBV29-1 to TRBJ2-3, with D perhaps TRBD1 (5 bases). V gave up 4 bases and J gave up 4 bases, with 9 bases separating them. Germline loops: CDR1 SQVTM, CDR2 ANQGSEA. The CDR3 has 12 amino acids. CDR3 nucleotide sequence: TGCAGCGTTGTCAGGGTGGCAGATACGCAGTATTTT. Protein product: CSVVRVADTQYF.

This chain links TRBV6-1 with TRBJ1-1; 7 bases align to TRBD1. This CDR3 contains 14 residues. In germline, CDR1 is MNHNS, CDR2 SASEGT. Germline trimming cut 6 bases from V and 5 bases from J; bases unmatched to any gene: 9. The CDR3 sequence: CASRPTGWGTEAFF. The CDR3 nucleotides are TGTGCCAGCAGACCGACAGGGTGGGGGACTGAAGCTTTCTTT.

The genes are TRBV4-1 and TRBJ2-2; D is ambiguous. The ends were cut back, 0 bases at V and 2 bases at J, with 7 bases in the middle. The CDR3 covers 15 residues. In germline, CDR1 is MGHRA, CDR2 YSYEKL. CDR3 residues: CASSQDGINTGELFF. For the CDR3, the DNA is TGCGCCAGCAGCCAAGATGGGATAAACACCGGGGAGCTGTTTTTT.

This clonotype was counted ten times or more. The rearrangement joins TRBV20-1 to TRBJ2-7; weak D call: TRBD1 (6 bases). Trimming left V 5 bases short and J 0 bases short, with 11 bases between. Germline CDR1 reads DFQATT; CDR2 reads SNEGSKA (reference sequence). This CDR3 comprises 13 residues. In DNA form, the CDR3 reads TGCAGTGCTTCACAGGGCCGCTCCTACGAGCAGTACTTC. Protein: CSASQGRSYEQYF.

J is TRBJ2-1 and V is TRBV7-2; a weak D match, TRBD2 (5 bases). V was pared by 6 bases and J by 3 bases, with 9 bases between. This CDR3 has 13 amino acids. The germline V gene encodes CDR1 SGHTA and CDR2 FQGNSA. Here the CDR3 reads CASRAAGYNEQFF. The CDR3 bases are TGTGCCAGCAGAGCGGCGGGCTACAATGAGCAGTTCTTC.

The chain couples TRBV7-2 to TRBJ2-3; D uncertain. Germline V gene data show CDR1 as SGHTA and CDR2 as FQGNSA. Trimming shortened V by 3 bases and J by 7 bases, and 11 bases separated the two germline ends. There are 13 residues in the CDR3. In DNA, the CDR3 is TGTGCCAGCAGCTTGGTTGTAGAGTATACGCAGTATTTT. It encodes CASSLVVEYTQYF.

This clonotype occurred a few times. The chain couples TRBV15 to TRBJ1-5; tentative D call: TRBD1 (6 bases). The CDR3 is 15 amino acids. V dropped 0 bases and J dropped 0 bases, with 6 bases sitting between them. Germline CDR1 reads LNHNV; CDR2 reads YYDKDF (reference sequence). In DNA form, the CDR3 reads TGTGCCACCAGCAGAGAGGACAGTAGCAATCAGCCCCAGCATTTT. Amino acid sequence: CATSREDSSNQPQHF.

The table lists this clonotype with a few counts. The CDR3 region has the DNA TGTGCCAGCAGTGGGGGACAGAACACTGAAGCTTTCTTT. This sequence encodes CASSGGQNTEAFF. The chain joins TRBV6-1 to TRBJ1-1; the D gene is possibly TRBD1 (6 bases). The V gene lost 4 bases and the J gene lost 1 base, with 7 bases spanning the gap. This CDR3 is built from 13 residues. Per the germline V gene, CDR1 is MNHNS and CDR2 is SASEGT.

This clonotype was counted a few times. The rearrangement joins TRBV27 to TRBJ1-4; D might be TRBD1 (6 bases). This CDR3 has 13 residues. With 6 bases removed from V and 7 bases from J, the gap between germline ends came to 12 bases. Germline-derived CDR1 and CDR2 are MNHEY and SMNVEV (reference sequence). For the CDR3, the DNA is TGTGCCAGCAGGGAATACAGGGCTGAAAAACTGTTTTTT. It specifies CASREYRAEKLFF.

This clonotype was observed many times. This chain links TRBV20-1 with TRBJ2-1, with a possible D match to TRBD1 (5 bases). V was pared by 0 bases and J by 4 bases, with 16 bases between. The germline V gene encodes CDR1 DFQATT and CDR2 SNEGSKA (reference sequence). This CDR3 contains 16 residues. As DNA, the CDR3 is TGCAGTGCTAGAGATTCAGGGCAGACCCTTTACAATGAGCAGTTCTTC. Translated, it gives CSARDSGQTLYNEQFF.

The chain is built from TRBV4-1 and TRBJ2-1, with D uncertain. The CDR3 runs to 14 residues. V was trimmed by 1 base and J by 6 bases, leaving 10 bases between them. Germline V lookup: CDR1 MGHRA, CDR2 YSYEKL. The CDR3 spells CASSQGPVPNEQFF. The CDR3 region has the DNA TGCGCCAGCAGCCAAGGTCCCGTACCCAATGAGCAGTTCTTC.

The V call is TRBV2, the J call TRBJ2-5; D unresolved. CDR1 is SNHLY and CDR2 is FYNNEI in the germline V gene. The CDR3 has 12 residues. Trimming removed 4 bases at V and 7 bases at J, with 10 bases between. CDR3 residues: CASSVPGMTQYF. The CDR3 region has the DNA TGTGCCAGCAGTGTCCCCGGAATGACCCAGTACTTC.

The chain has TRBV24-1 and TRBJ1-2; TRBD1 might be the D (5 bases). CDR1 is KGHDR, CDR2 SFDVKD, per germline. This CDR3 is built from 13 residues. Trimming cost V 9 bases and J 8 bases, with 18 bases left between them. The CDR3 spells CATSEDGTTGYTF. CDR3 nucleotide sequence: TGTGCCACCTCGGAGGACGGGACGACGGGCTACACCTTC.

The V and J genes are TRBV9 and TRBJ2-1, with D hard to call. The germline CDR1 and CDR2 sequences are SGDLS and YYNGEE. CDR3 length: 16 amino acids. Trimming removed 4 bases from V and 0 bases from J, with 14 bases in between. In DNA, the CDR3 is TGTGCCAGCAGCCCGTATCGGACGAGCTCCTACAATGAGCAGTTCTTC. As protein: CASSPYRTSSYNEQFF.

The rearrangement uses TRBV12-3 or TRBV12-4 and TRBJ2-7; 8 nucleotides align to TRBD1. V dropped 5 bases and J dropped 6; count of bases not matched to a gene: 9. The CDR3 runs to 14 residues. The CDR3 here is CASSLRTGYFEQYF. CDR3 sequence (DNA): TGTGCCAGCAGTCTCCGGACAGGGTACTTCGAGCAGTACTTC.

The gene calls are TRBV5-1 and TRBJ1-4, with D possibly matching TRBD1 (6 bases). Germline V gene lookup returns CDR1 SGHRS and CDR2 YFSETQ. The CDR3 is 15 residues long. The V gene lost 4 bases and the J gene lost 3 bases, with 13 bases spanning the gap. CDR3 bases: TGCGCCAGCAGCCCCGCAGGGGCTTCTAATGAAAAACTGTTTTTT. Encoded protein: CASSPAGASNEKLFF.

Only a few counts were recorded for this clonotype. V and J are TRBV6-5 and TRBJ1-1, with TRBD1 identical over 8 bases. Looked up from germline, CDR1 is MNHEY and CDR2 is SVGAGI. The CDR3 is made up of 16 amino acids. V dropped 5 bases and J dropped 4; count of bases not matched to a gene: 12. In nucleotides, the CDR3 is TGTGCCAGCAGTAACCCTCGGACAGGGTCGAGCACTGAAGCTTTCTTT. Translating it yields CASSNPRTGSSTEAFF.

The genes are TRBV6-4 and TRBJ1-5; no clear D. Germline V gene data show CDR1 as MRHNA and CDR2 as SNTAGT. CDR3 length: 18 residues. Trimming pared 6 bases from V and 2 bases from J, leaving 23 bases between. CDR3 protein: CASRLALRVLEGNQPQHF. DNA for the CDR3: TGTGCCAGCAGGCTAGCCCTTCGAGTTCTCGAGGGCAATCAGCCCCAGCATTTT.

This clonotype has more than one count but fewer than ten. The genes are TRBV4-3 and TRBJ2-2, with 11 bases lining up with TRBD2. CDR1 is LGHNA, CDR2 YSLEER, per germline. V lost 0 bases, J lost 7 bases, and 10 bases stayed unmatched. This CDR3 comprises 18 residues. CDR3 nucleotide sequence: TGCGCCAGCAGCCAAGATCCGTTAGCGGGGGGGCTTGGCGGGGAGCTGTTTTTT. The encoded protein is CASSQDPLAGGLGGELFF.

This chain connects TRBV12-3 or TRBV12-4 to TRBJ1-1; the match to TRBD1 covers 12 bases. The trim removed 5 bases at V and 9 bases at J, leaving 4 bases unmatched. The CDR3 runs 13 residues. The CDR3 coding sequence is TGTGCCAGCAGTCGGGACAGGGGGCAACAAGCTTTCTTT. Translating it yields CASSRDRGQQAFF.

The chain recombines TRBV5-5 with TRBJ1-1; no definite D call. V was pared by 3 bases and J by 0 bases, with 9 bases between. Per germline, CDR1 SGHKS and CDR2 YYEKEE (reference sequence). The CDR3 extends over 14 amino acids. The CDR3 DNA reads TGTGCCAGCAGCTCGCCACCCATGAACACTGAAGCTTTCTTT. It encodes CASSSPPMNTEAFF.

The genes are TRBV12-3 or TRBV12-4 and TRBJ2-2, with TRBD1 matching 7 bases. The CDR3 consists of 15 residues. Trimming at V came to 5 bases and at J to 4 bases, leaving 7 bases not matched to a gene. The CDR3 loop is CASSNRGSGTGELFF. CDR3 nucleotide sequence: TGTGCCAGCAGTAACAGGGGCAGTGGCACCGGGGAGCTGTTTTTT.

The chain is built from TRBV20-1 and TRBJ2-3; maybe TRBD2 (6 bases). The CDR3 sequence is 15 residues long. Deletions cut 5 bases from V and 4 bases from J, with 19 bases between. CDR1 is DFQATT, CDR2 SNEGSKA, per germline (reference sequence). The CDR3 sequence: CSAGRVAGKADTQYF. CDR3 sequence (DNA): TGCAGTGCTGGTCGTGTCGCGGGGAAGGCAGATACGCAGTATTTT.

This clonotype has more than one count but fewer than ten. This rearrangement joins TRBV7-2 to TRBJ2-7; 10 nucleotides line up with TRBD1. Germline trimming cut 5 bases from V and 6 bases from J; bases unmatched to any gene: 7. CDR1 and CDR2 from the germline V gene are SGHTA and FQGNSA. CDR3 length: 14 residues. The CDR3 is CASSARQGAIEQYF. The CDR3 nucleotides are TGTGCCAGCAGCGCTAGACAGGGGGCCATCGAGCAGTACTTC.